The 20 T cell receptor beta chains below were found in one sample sequenced in a study of chemoradiotherapy in HPV16-positive cancers. Sequenced by immunoSEQ multiplex PCR; TCRdb stores in-frame clones only, minus some. The data show some 5,100 clones, around 80% seen once. Sequencing was performed on tumor tissue, taken from a patient who underwent chemoradiotherapy. The source is a human donor with HPV-associated anogenital cancer.

This clone was picked up a small number of times. This rearrangement joins TRBV7-9 to TRBJ2-3; 8 nucleotides line up with TRBD1. After removal of 4 bases from V and 1 base from J, the junction contained 4 bases not matched to a gene. CDR1 and CDR2 from the germline V gene are SEHNR and FQNEAQ (reference sequence). The CDR3 has 15 residues. CDR3 bases: TGTGCCAGCAGCTCCCGACAGGGGCGCACAGATACGCAGTATTTT. It translates to CASSSRQGRTDTQYF. The variable domain in full, with the rest retrieved from reference TRBV7-9 and TRBJ2-3, is DTGVSQNPRHKITKRGQNVTFRCDPISEHNRLYWYRQTLGQGPEFLTYFQNEAQLEKSRLLSDRFSAERPKGSFSTLEIQRTEQGDSAMYLCASSSRQGRTDTQYFGPGTRLTVL.

The chain combines TRBV7-9 with TRBJ2-3; 7 bases agree with TRBD1. Germline values: CDR1 SEHNR, CDR2 FQNEAQ (reference sequence). V was pared by 6 bases and J by 5 bases, with 20 bases of the junction left unmatched. The CDR3 is made up of 18 amino acids. CDR3 nucleotide sequence: TGTGCCAGCAGTCGAGGACTGGGGGACAGCGAATTCCTAGATACGCAGTATTTT. It specifies CASSRGLGDSEFLDTQYF.

This clone was recorded once. Other DNA variants within this sample encode the same CDR3. The V call is TRBV19, the J call TRBJ2-5; no firm D call. Germline lookup yields CDR1 LNHDA and CDR2 SQIVND (reference sequence). V was cut by 2 bases and J by 2 bases, with 6 bases left in between. The CDR3 extends over 13 amino acids. The DNA for the CDR3 is TGTGCCAGTAGTATACAGAAGCAAGAGACCCAGTACTTC. Translation gives CASSIQKQETQYF.

The chain couples TRBV11-1 to TRBJ2-7; 8 bases match TRBD1. V was clipped by 3 bases and J by 12 bases; unmatched bases: 16. This CDR3 spans 15 amino acids. Germline V gene sequence: CDR1 SGHAT, CDR2 FQDESV (reference sequence). The chain's CDR3 is CASSLDPGTGAQRYF. The CDR3 DNA reads TGTGCCAGCAGCTTGGACCCCGGGACAGGAGCCCAGCGGTACTTC.

This chain connects TRBV10-1 to TRBJ2-7; D remains unclear. This CDR3 comprises 14 residues. The germline V and J ends were trimmed by 2 bases and 3 bases, with 11 bases remaining between them. Germline CDR1 WNHNN, CDR2 SYGVQD (reference sequence). The CDR3 loop reads CASSEHLGGYEQYF. The DNA for the CDR3 is TGCGCCAGCAGTGAGCACCTCGGCGGCTACGAGCAGTACTTC.

The rearrangement joins TRBV4-1 to TRBJ2-7, with 7 bases aligning to TRBD1. Germline values: CDR1 MGHRA, CDR2 YSYEKL. This CDR3 comprises 14 residues. Trimming at V came to 1 base and at J to 0 bases, leaving 0 bases not matched to a gene. CDR3 region: CASSQGQGSYEQYF. The DNA for the CDR3 is TGCGCCAGCAGCCAAGGACAGGGCTCCTACGAGCAGTACTTC.

This clone came up once. This sequence joins TRBV19 and TRBJ1-1; maybe TRBD1 (5 bases). The V gene lost 4 bases and the J gene lost 5 bases, with 11 bases spanning the gap. CDR3 length equals 13 residues. The germline gives CDR1 LNHDA, CDR2 SQIVND (reference sequence). The CDR3 loop reads CASSTGGGTEAFF. CDR3 in DNA: TGTGCCAGTAGTACTGGGGGAGGTACTGAAGCTTTCTTT.

This rearrangement joins TRBV19 to TRBJ1-2, with D tentatively TRBD1 (5 bases). Trimming stripped 6 bases from V and 4 bases from J, with 12 bases between. The V gene's germline CDR1 is LNHDA and CDR2 SQIVND (reference sequence). The CDR3 runs 13 residues. CDR3: CASRGTGVYGYTF. DNA for the CDR3: TGTGCCAGTAGAGGGACTGGAGTCTATGGCTACACCTTC.

The CDR3 loop is CASSLGAGAWYEQYF. CDR3 sequence (DNA): TGTGCCAGCAGCTTAGGGGCAGGGGCTTGGTACGAGCAGTACTTC. The chain couples TRBV7-9 to TRBJ2-7, with a possible D match to TRBD1 (6 bases). Germline values: CDR1 SEHNR, CDR2 FQNEAQ (reference sequence). This CDR3 comprises 15 residues. Trimming left V 1 base short and J 4 bases short, with 14 bases between.

This clone has more than one count but fewer than ten. V usage is TRBV6-1 and J usage is TRBJ1-3; the D is unclear. Germline CDR1 is MNHNS and CDR2 is SASEGT. Trimming left V 4 bases short and J 6 bases short, with 10 bases between. The CDR3 runs to 13 residues. The CDR3 protein is CASSAGLANTIYF. CDR3 coding DNA: TGTGCCAGCAGTGCAGGCCTGGCAAACACCATATATTTT.

This chain connects TRBV7-8 to TRBJ2-5; 8 nucleotides align to TRBD2. V shed 3 bases, J shed 0 bases, and the junction held 18 bases outside the gene matches. The CDR3 spans 20 residues. Germline lookup yields CDR1 SGHVS and CDR2 FQNEAQ. CDR3 DNA: TGTGCCAGCAGCTTTCCTTTAGAGTCGGGCGGGGGGCCCCACCAAGAGACCCAGTACTTC. It yields the protein CASSFPLESGGGPHQETQYF.

The chain combines TRBV12-5 with TRBJ1-5; maybe TRBD1 (5 bases). Per germline, CDR1 LGHNT and CDR2 FRNRAP. With 1 base removed from V and 5 bases from J, the gap between germline ends came to 15 bases. CDR3 length: 16 amino acids. DNA of the CDR3: TGTGCTAGTGGTTTGGCCGTATATGCGGGGGATCAGCCCCAGCATTTT. It encodes CASGLAVYAGDQPQHF.

The gene calls are TRBV2 and TRBJ2-3; D uncertain. CDR3 length: 13 amino acids. Per germline, CDR1 SNHLY and CDR2 FYNNEI. Trimming left V 6 bases short and J 0 bases short, with 7 bases between. CDR3: CASRFLSTDTQYF. The CDR3 DNA is TGTGCCAGCAGATTTCTGAGCACAGATACGCAGTATTTT.

The chain employs TRBV28 and TRBJ1-6; D possibly corresponds to TRBD1 (5 bases). Germline-derived CDR1 and CDR2 are MDHEN and SYDVKM. Trimming took off 4 bases at V and 6 bases at J, with 16 bases between the two ends. The CDR3 contains 16 residues. Written as DNA, the CDR3 is TGTGCCAGCAGTTCCCAGGGAAATTTAGGTAATTCACCCCTCCACTTT. This gives the protein CASSSQGNLGNSPLHF. The entire variable domain, with the rest obtained from reference TRBV28 and TRBJ1-6, is as follows: DVKVTQSSRYLVKRTGEKVFLECVQDMDHENMFWYRQDPGLGLRLIYFSYDVKMKEKGDIPEGYSVSREKKERFSLILESASTNQTSMYLCASSSQGNLGNSPLHFGNGTRLTVT.

The V and J genes are TRBV29-1 and TRBJ1-1, with 8 bases identical to TRBD1. This CDR3 has 11 amino acids. Trimming removed 0 bases from V and 10 bases from J; junction bases left unmatched: 1. Germline V gene sequence: CDR1 SQVTM, CDR2 ANQGSEA. CDR3: CSVEEGQGAFF. The CDR3 region has the DNA TGCAGCGTTGAAGAAGGACAGGGAGCTTTCTTT.

This chain uses TRBV5-4 with TRBJ1-1; the D is unclear. Trimming removed 2 bases at V and 3 bases at J, with 11 bases between. Per germline, CDR1 SGHNT and CDR2 YYREEE (reference sequence). This CDR3 spans 14 amino acids. CDR3 sequence (DNA): TGTGCCAGCAGCTTCCGGGTGGCGGACACTGAAGCTTTCTTT. This gives the protein CASSFRVADTEAFF.

The table lists this clone with a few counts. J is TRBJ1-6 and V is TRBV5-1; 7 bases match TRBD1. The CDR3 length is 14 residues. The germline CDR1 and CDR2 sequences are SGHRS and YFSETQ. V lost 5 bases, J lost 9 bases, and 8 bases stayed unmatched. The CDR3 sequence: CASSQGGSISPLHF. The CDR3, as DNA: TGCGCCAGCAGTCAGGGGGGGAGTATTTCACCCCTCCACTTT.

This clone has more than one count but fewer than ten. The chain employs TRBV10-1 and TRBJ1-2; the D is unclear. This CDR3 spans 13 amino acids. The germline V gene encodes CDR1 WNHNN and CDR2 SYGVQD (reference sequence). V was cut by 2 bases and J by 4 bases, with 8 bases left in between. CDR3 nucleotide sequence: TGCGCCAGCAGTGAGGTTGCGGGCTATGGCTACACCTTC. Translation: CASSEVAGYGYTF.

The rearrangement uses TRBV18 and TRBJ1-3, with D maybe TRBD1 (6 bases). Trimming took 2 bases from V and 4 from J, leaving 15 bases between them. Germline V gene data show CDR1 as KGHSH and CDR2 as LQKENI. The CDR3 has 16 residues. The DNA for the CDR3 is TGTGCCAGCTCACCAAGGACACAGGGAGCAGGAAACACCATATATTTT. It is translated as CASSPRTQGAGNTIYF.

The chain joins TRBV6-5 to TRBJ2-7, with D possibly TRBD1 on 6 matching bases. Trimming shortened V by 2 bases and J by 0 bases, and 11 bases separated the two germline ends. This CDR3 contains 15 residues. Germline V gene data show CDR1 as MNHEY and CDR2 as SVGAGI. The CDR3 spells CASSYGAGVSYEQYF. Here the CDR3 DNA reads TGTGCCAGCAGTTACGGGGCAGGGGTCTCCTACGAGCAGTACTTC.